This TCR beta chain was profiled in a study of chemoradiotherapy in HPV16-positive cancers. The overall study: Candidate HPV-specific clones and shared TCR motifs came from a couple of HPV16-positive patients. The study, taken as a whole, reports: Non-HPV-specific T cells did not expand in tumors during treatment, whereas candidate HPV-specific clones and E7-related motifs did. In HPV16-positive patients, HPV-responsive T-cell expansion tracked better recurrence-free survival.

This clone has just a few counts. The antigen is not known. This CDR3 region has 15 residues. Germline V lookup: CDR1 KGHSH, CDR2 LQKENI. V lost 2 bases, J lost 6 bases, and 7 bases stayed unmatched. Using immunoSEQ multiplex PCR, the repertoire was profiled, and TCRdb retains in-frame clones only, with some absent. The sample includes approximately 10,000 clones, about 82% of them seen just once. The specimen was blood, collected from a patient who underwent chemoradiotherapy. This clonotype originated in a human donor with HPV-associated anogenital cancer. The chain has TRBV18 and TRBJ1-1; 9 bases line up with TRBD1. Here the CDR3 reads CASSPSKQGASEAFF. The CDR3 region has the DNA TGTGCCAGCTCACCATCCAAACAGGGGGCCTCTGAAGCTTTCTTT.